This TCR beta chain was recovered during a study of T cells after yellow fever vaccination. At the level of the study: For low cell numbers, libraries were made with SMART-Seq v4 Ultra Low Input. Broader study findings: Sorted repertoires could include abundant contaminating clonotypes from bulk cells.

The V end was cut by 5 bases, the J end by 5 bases, with 14 bases between. Germline CDR1 and CDR2: SGHRS and YFSETQ. The CDR3 runs to 13 residues. Details on this clonotype: Its antigen is not identified.

TCRdb redid the calling of the 5' RACE reads with MiXCR, one entry per CDR3 protein. The table shows approximately 510,000 distinct CDR3 sequences, with about a fifth occurring only once. This sequence joins TRBV5-1 and TRBJ2-7; D is ambiguous. The sequenced sample was PBMCs, obtained less than 25 days after the first yellow fever vaccination. The TCR originated in a man aged 18 to 29 who received the YFV17D yellow fever vaccine. For the CDR3, the DNA is TGCGCCAGCAGAGTGGCCCCTGGGGACGAGCAGTACTTC. It is translated as CASRVAPGDEQYF.